The text below deals with one T cell receptor beta chain. Cells stained for CD3, CD4, CD8, CD45RA, CD27 and viability were sorted into four CD45RA/CD27 subsets. Two oligonucleotides, mixed equimolar, formed the beta constant-region primer covering TRBC1 and TRBC2. TCRdb itself ran the UMI-ligation and nested PCR reads through MiXCR, one entry per CDR3 protein. The table records 5,000 or so distinct CDR3 sequences, around 7% of them present only once. This CDR3 is 18 amino acids long. CDR1 and CDR2 from the germline V gene are LGHDT and YNNKEL (reference sequence). The V end lost 0 bases, the J end lost 0 bases, and 16 bases lay between the germline ends. The sample originates from a study of naive and memory T cell subsets.

Input material: effector memory CD8+ T cells from blood. As to subset: effector memory, CD45RA- CD27-. The clonotype originates from a human donor in good health. The rearrangement joins TRBV3-1 to TRBJ2-3; maybe TRBD2 (6 bases). CDR3 sequence: CASSQDAWREVSTDTQYF. The CDR3, as DNA: TGTGCCAGCAGCCAAGACGCATGGAGGGAGGTTAGCACAGATACGCAGTATTTT.